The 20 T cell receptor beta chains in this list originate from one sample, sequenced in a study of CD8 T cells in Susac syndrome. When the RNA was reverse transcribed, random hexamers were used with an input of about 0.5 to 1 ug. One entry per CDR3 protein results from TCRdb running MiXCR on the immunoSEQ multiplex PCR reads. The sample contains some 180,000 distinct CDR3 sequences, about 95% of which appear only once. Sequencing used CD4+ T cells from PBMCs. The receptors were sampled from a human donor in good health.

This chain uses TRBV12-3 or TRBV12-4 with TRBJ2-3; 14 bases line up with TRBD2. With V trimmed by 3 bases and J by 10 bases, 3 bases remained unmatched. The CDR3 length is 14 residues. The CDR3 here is CASSFGLAGGAQYF. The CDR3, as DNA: TGTGCCAGCAGTTTCGGACTAGCGGGAGGTGCGCAGTATTTT.

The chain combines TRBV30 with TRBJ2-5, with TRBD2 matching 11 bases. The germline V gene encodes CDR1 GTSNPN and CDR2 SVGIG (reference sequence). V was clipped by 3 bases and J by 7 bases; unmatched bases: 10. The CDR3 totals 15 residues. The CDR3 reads CAWSDIAGGPGTQYF. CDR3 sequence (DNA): TGTGCCTGGAGCGACATAGCGGGAGGGCCGGGGACCCAGTACTTC.

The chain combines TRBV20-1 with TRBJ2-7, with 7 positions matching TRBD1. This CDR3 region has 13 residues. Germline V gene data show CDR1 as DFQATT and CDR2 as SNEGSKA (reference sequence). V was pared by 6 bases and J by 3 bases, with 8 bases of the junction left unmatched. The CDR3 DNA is TGCAGTGCGCCCGGGACAGAAGGCTACGAGCAGTACTTC. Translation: CSAPGTEGYEQYF.

The CDR3 DNA sequence: TGTGCCAGCAGTTACGCCGCGGGACAGGGGACTGGGGCCAACGTCCTGACTTTC. Translation: CASSYAAGQGTGANVLTF. The J gene is TRBJ2-6, the V gene TRBV6-5; 10 nucleotides line up with TRBD1. Germline-derived CDR1 and CDR2 are MNHEY and SVGAGI. Losses at the gene ends were 2 bases for V and 2 bases for J; bases not matched to a gene: 6. The CDR3 is 18 amino acids.

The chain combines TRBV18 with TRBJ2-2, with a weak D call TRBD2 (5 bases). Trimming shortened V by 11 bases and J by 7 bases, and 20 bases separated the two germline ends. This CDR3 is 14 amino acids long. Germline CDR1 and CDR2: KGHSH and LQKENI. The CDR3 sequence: CAPARREHNGELFF. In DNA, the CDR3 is TGTGCCCCCGCAAGAAGGGAGCACAACGGGGAGCTGTTTTTT.

The CDR3, as DNA: TGCGCCAGCAGCCTCCGGGACAGGGCCACAGATACGCAGTATTTT. Translating gives CASSLRDRATDTQYF. The J gene is TRBJ2-3, the V gene TRBV4-3, with 9 nucleotides matching TRBD1. The CDR3 length is 15 residues. V lost 4 bases, J lost 2 bases, and 4 bases stayed unmatched. CDR1 and CDR2 (germline): LGHNA, YSLEER.

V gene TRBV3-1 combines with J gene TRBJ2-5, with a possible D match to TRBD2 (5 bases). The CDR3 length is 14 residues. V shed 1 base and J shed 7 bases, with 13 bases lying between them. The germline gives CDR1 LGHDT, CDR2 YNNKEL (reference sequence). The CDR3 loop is CASSQGQDSGTQYF. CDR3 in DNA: TGTGCCAGCAGCCAAGGGCAGGACTCCGGGACCCAGTACTTC.

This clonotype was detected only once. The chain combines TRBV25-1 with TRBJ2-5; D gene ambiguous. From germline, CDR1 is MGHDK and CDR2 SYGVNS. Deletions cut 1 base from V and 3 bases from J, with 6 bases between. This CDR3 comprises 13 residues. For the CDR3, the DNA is TGTGCCAGCAGTGAATTGTGGGAAGAGACCCAGTACTTC. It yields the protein CASSELWEETQYF.

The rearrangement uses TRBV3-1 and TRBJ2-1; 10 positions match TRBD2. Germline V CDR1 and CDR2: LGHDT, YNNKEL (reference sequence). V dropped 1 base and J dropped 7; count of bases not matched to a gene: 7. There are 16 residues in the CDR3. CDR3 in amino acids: CASSQVPSGRVNEQFF. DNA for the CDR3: TGTGCCAGCAGCCAAGTTCCCAGCGGGAGGGTGAATGAGCAGTTCTTC.

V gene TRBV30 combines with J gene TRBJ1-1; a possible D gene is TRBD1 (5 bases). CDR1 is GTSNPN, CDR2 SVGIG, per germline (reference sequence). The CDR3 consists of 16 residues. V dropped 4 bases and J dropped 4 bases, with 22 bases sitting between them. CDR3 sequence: CAWTREIGGAGTEAFF. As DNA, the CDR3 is TGTGCCTGGACCCGAGAGATAGGAGGGGCGGGCACTGAAGCTTTCTTT.

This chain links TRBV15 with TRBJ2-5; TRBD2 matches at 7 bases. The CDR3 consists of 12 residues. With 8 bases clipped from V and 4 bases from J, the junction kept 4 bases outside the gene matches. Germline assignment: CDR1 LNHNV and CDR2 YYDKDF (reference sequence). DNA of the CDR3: TGTGCCACCTCCCCGGGGGGAGAGACCCAGTACTTC. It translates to CATSPGGETQYF.

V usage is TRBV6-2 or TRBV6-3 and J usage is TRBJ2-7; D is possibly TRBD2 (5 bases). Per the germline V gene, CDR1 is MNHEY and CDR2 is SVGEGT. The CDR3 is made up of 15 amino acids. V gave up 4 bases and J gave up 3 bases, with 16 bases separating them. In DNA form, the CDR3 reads TGTGCCAGCAGTTCCAGGACTTACGGGGACTACGAGCAGTACTTC. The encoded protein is CASSSRTYGDYEQYF.

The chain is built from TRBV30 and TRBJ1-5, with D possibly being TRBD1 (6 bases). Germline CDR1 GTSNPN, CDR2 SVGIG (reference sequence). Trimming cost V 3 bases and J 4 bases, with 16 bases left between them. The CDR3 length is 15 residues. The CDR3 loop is CAWRGVGTPNQPQHF. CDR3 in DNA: TGTGCCTGGAGGGGTGTCGGGACACCTAATCAGCCCCAGCATTTT.

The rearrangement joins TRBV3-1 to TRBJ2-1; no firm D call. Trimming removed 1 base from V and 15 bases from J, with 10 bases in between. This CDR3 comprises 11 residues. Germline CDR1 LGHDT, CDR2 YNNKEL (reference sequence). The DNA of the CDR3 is TGTGCCAGCAGCCAAGGTTTAGTGTCGTTCTTC. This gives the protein CASSQGLVSFF.

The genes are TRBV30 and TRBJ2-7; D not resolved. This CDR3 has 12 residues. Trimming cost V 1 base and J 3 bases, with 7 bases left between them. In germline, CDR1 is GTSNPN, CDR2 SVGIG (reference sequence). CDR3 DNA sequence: TGTGCCTGGAGTGGCAGCAACTACGAGCAGTACTTC. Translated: CAWSGSNYEQYF.

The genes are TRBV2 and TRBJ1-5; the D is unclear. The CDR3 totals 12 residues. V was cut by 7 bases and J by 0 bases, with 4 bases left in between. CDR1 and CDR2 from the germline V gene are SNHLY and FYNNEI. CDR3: CASKASNQPQHF. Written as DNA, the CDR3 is TGTGCCAGCAAGGCTAGCAATCAGCCCCAGCATTTT.

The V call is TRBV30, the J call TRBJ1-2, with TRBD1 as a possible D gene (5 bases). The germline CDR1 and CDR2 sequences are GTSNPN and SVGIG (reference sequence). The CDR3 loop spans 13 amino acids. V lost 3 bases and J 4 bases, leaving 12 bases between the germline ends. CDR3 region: CAWSTTGFYGYTF. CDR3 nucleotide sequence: TGTGCCTGGAGCACAACAGGCTTCTATGGCTACACCTTC.

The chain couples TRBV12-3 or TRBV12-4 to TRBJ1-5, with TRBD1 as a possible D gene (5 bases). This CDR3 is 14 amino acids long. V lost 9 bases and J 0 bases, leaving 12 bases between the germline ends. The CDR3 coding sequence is TGTGCCAGTGGGGGGAGTTATAGCAATCAGCCCCAGCATTTT. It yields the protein CASGGSYSNQPQHF.

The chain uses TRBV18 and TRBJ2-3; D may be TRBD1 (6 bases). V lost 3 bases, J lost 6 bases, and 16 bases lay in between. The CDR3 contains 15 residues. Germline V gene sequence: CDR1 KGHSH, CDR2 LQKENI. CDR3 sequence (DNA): TGTGCCAGCTCACCCGGGACACCCAGGGCGGATACGCAGTATTTT. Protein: CASSPGTPRADTQYF.

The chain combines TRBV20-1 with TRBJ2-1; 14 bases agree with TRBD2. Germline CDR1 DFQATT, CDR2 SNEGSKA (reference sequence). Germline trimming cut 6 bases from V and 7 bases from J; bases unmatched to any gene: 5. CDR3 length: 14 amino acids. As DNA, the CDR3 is TGCAGTGCCCCCCGACTAGCGGGAGGGAATGAGCAGTTCTTC. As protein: CSAPRLAGGNEQFF.